A single sample is the source of the 31 T cell receptor beta chains below, sequenced in a study of identical twins. TCRdb passed the 5' RACE reads through MiXCR, listing each CDR3 protein once. The table records 500,000 or so distinct CDR3 sequences, 12% to 15% of them present only once. This sample was shared with a second study, whose subject was yellow fever vaccine responses in identical twins.

The sample was CD4+ T cells sorted from blood. The receptors here all came from a woman younger than 30 in good health.

The gene calls are TRBV12-3 or TRBV12-4 and TRBJ2-4; 14 nucleotides align to TRBD2. V trimming: 3 bases; J trimming: 6 bases; junction bases outside the gene matches: 4. This CDR3 is built from 16 residues. The CDR3 is CASSLMTSGRGNIQYF. CDR3 DNA sequence: TGTGCCAGCAGTTTGATGACTAGCGGGAGGGGAAACATTCAGTACTTC.

V gene TRBV20-1 combines with J gene TRBJ2-3; D is unclear. The V end was cut by 3 bases, the J end by 7 bases, with 8 bases between. CDR1 is DFQATT, CDR2 SNEGSKA, per germline (reference sequence). The CDR3 covers 11 residues. The CDR3 loop is CSASVEHTQYF. Written as DNA, the CDR3 is TGCAGTGCTAGCGTGGAACATACGCAGTATTTT.

The chain links TRBV10-3 to TRBJ2-5; 12 nucleotides line up with TRBD2. The length of the CDR3 is 16 residues. V lost 4 bases to trimming and J lost 1 base; unmatched junction nucleotides: 4. Germline values: CDR1 ENHRY, CDR2 SYGVKD. The DNA for the CDR3 is TGTGCCATCAGTGCGGCTAGCGGGGGGGGCCAAGAGACCCAGTACTTC. The encoded protein is CAISAASGGGQETQYF.

The chain recombines TRBV6-2 or TRBV6-3 with TRBJ2-1; 8 bases align to TRBD2. CDR3 size: 16 residues. V was clipped by 5 bases and J by 2 bases; unmatched bases: 8. Germline assignment: CDR1 MNHEY and CDR2 SVGEGT. CDR3 DNA: TGTGCCAGCAGTACCTTAGCGGGACGAACCTACAATGAGCAGTTCTTC. Protein sequence: CASSTLAGRTYNEQFF.

This sequence joins TRBV2 and TRBJ2-7; 11 positions agree with TRBD2. The CDR3 runs to 15 residues. Germline V gives CDR1 SNHLY, CDR2 FYNNEI. Trimming cost V 7 bases and J 5 bases; bases outside gene matches: 10. The CDR3 DNA is TGTGCCAGCACCGCCATTAGCGGGGGGGCCCACGAGCAGTACTTC. Translated: CASTAISGGAHEQYF.

This clonotype was detected only a few times. V gene TRBV15 combines with J gene TRBJ2-1; the D gene could be TRBD1 or TRBD2 (5 bases each). The germline V gene encodes CDR1 LNHNV and CDR2 YYDKDF (reference sequence). V gave up 5 bases and J gave up 7 bases, with 12 bases separating them. The CDR3 extends over 13 amino acids. CDR3 protein: CATSGGSQNEQFF. The CDR3 bases are TGTGCCACCAGCGGGGGATCTCAGAATGAGCAGTTCTTC.

The chain recombines TRBV4-1 with TRBJ2-4, with D possibly being TRBD1 or TRBD2 (6 bases each). CDR1 and CDR2 (germline): MGHRA, YSYEKL. The V end lost 1 base, the J end lost 0 bases, and 16 bases lay between the germline ends. The CDR3 totals 18 residues. In DNA, the CDR3 is TGCGCCAGCAGCCAAGTCGGGGCAGGGGACTTAGCCAAAAACATTCAGTACTTC. This codes for CASSQVGAGDLAKNIQYF.

This clonotype has a handful of counts. This chain uses TRBV20-1 with TRBJ1-1; the D gene is possibly TRBD1 (6 bases). Germline V gene data show CDR1 as DFQATT and CDR2 as SNEGSKA (reference sequence). The CDR3 covers 10 residues. The DNA of the CDR3 is TGCGGGGGGCTGGACACTGAAGCTTTCTTT. Amino acids: CGGLDTEAFF.

Worth noting for this clonotype: A much larger clone differs by one base, so this may be a read error. CDR3 protein: CAISLAGRSGAPSETQYF. The CDR3, as DNA: TGTGCCATCAGTTTAGCGGGACGATCCGGGGCCCCCTCGGAGACCCAGTACTTC. The chain links TRBV2 to TRBJ2-5, with 8 bases fitting TRBD2. This CDR3 contains 18 residues. The germline gives CDR1 SNHLY, CDR2 FYNNEI.

This clonotype was detected many times. The CDR3 loop is CASSLIGDTQYF. The DNA for the CDR3 is TGTGCCAGCAGCCTAATTGGAGATACGCAGTATTTT. The rearrangement links TRBV7-2 to TRBJ2-3; D not certain. Looked up from germline, CDR1 is SGHTA and CDR2 is FQGNSA. The CDR3 has 12 residues. The V gene lost 5 bases and the J gene lost 5 bases, with 8 bases spanning the gap.

A few counts support this clonotype. The chain uses TRBV6-2 or TRBV6-3 and TRBJ2-1; D gene ambiguous. Looked up from germline, CDR1 is MNHEY and CDR2 is SVGEGT. V was cut by 6 bases and J by 7 bases, with 22 bases left in between. The CDR3 totals 16 residues. The CDR3 nucleotides read TGTGCCAGCAGACACGGTCGGAGTAGGGTTGGAAATGAGCAGTTCTTC. This sequence encodes CASRHGRSRVGNEQFF.

This clonotype was counted a few times. V usage is TRBV20-1 and J usage is TRBJ2-2; TRBD2 matches 13 bases. Germline V CDR1 and CDR2: DFQATT, SNEGSKA (reference sequence). V lost 5 bases, J lost 8 bases, and 14 bases stayed unmatched. The CDR3 is made up of 17 amino acids. The CDR3 DNA reads TGCAGTGCTCGACCCAGTACAGGACTAGCGGGAGTGGGGGAGCTGTTTTTT. It codes for CSARPSTGLAGVGELFF.

This clonotype was picked up a small number of times. The J gene is TRBJ2-3, the V gene TRBV29-1; 10 nucleotides line up with TRBD2. The CDR3 length is 14 residues. Per germline, CDR1 SQVTM and CDR2 ANQGSEA. The J segment lost 3 bases and the V segment lost 7 bases, leaving 7 bases of the junction unmatched. CDR3 in DNA: TGCAGCGGACGACTAGCGGGTGGAACAGATACGCAGTATTTT. It is translated as CSGRLAGGTDTQYF.

This clonotype appeared many times. V gene TRBV7-2 combines with J gene TRBJ2-3, with 11 bases fitting TRBD2. Per the germline V gene, CDR1 is SGHTA and CDR2 is FQGNSA. The CDR3 loop spans 16 amino acids. The V and J ends lost 1 base and 3 bases, in that order; junction bases with no gene match: 3. CDR3 in amino acids: CASSLGASGGTDTQYF. The CDR3 DNA reads as TGTGCCAGCAGCTTAGGGGCTAGCGGGGGGACAGATACGCAGTATTTT.

There are a few counts of this clonotype. The chain recombines TRBV10-3 with TRBJ2-3; D remains ambiguous. V was clipped by 10 bases and J by 0 bases, with 8 bases between them. The CDR3 length is 12 residues. The germline V gene has CDR1 ENHRY and CDR2 SYGVKD. This CDR3 reads CATAVSTDTQYF. DNA for the CDR3: TGTGCCACCGCGGTTAGCACAGATACGCAGTATTTT.

J is TRBJ2-1 and V is TRBV4-1, with TRBD2 matching over 10 bases. The CDR3 sequence is 15 residues long. Germline V gives CDR1 MGHRA, CDR2 YSYEKL. V dropped 1 base and J dropped 7; count of bases not matched to a gene: 4. The CDR3 reads CASSQGGAGGNEQFF. The DNA for the CDR3 is TGCGCCAGCAGCCAAGGGGGAGCGGGAGGGAATGAGCAGTTCTTC.

This clonotype occurred a few times. The chain uses TRBV7-6 and TRBJ2-7; TRBD1 agrees at 11 bases. The CDR3 extends over 16 amino acids. Unmatched junction bases numbered 8, after V lost 0 bases and J lost 7 bases. In germline, CDR1 is SGHVS, CDR2 FNYEAQ. The CDR3 bases are TGTGCCAGCAGCTTAGCCAGTGGACAGGGGGCGGGTGAGCAGTACTTC. Protein: CASSLASGQGAGEQYF.

This clonotype appeared many times. This sequence joins TRBV5-1 and TRBJ2-5; no clear D gene. Germline V gives CDR1 SGHRS, CDR2 YFSETQ. The V and J ends lost 4 bases and 4 bases respectively, with 8 bases between them. The length of the CDR3 is 12 residues. DNA of the CDR3: TGCGCCAGCAGCCCGGGTGCAGAGACCCAGTACTTC. As protein: CASSPGAETQYF.

V gene TRBV5-1 combines with J gene TRBJ2-3; D is unclear. V dropped 0 bases and J dropped 7 bases, with 6 bases sitting between them. Germline CDR1 and CDR2: SGHRS and YFSETQ. CDR3 length: 12 residues. In DNA, the CDR3 is TGCGCCAGCAGCTTGGATGGATATACGCAGTATTTT. It codes for CASSLDGYTQYF.

This clonotype was observed at least ten times. This rearrangement joins TRBV28 to TRBJ2-7; D is ambiguous. CDR1 is MDHEN, CDR2 SYDVKM, per germline. With 3 bases removed from V and 2 bases from J, the gap between germline ends came to 5 bases. The CDR3 loop spans 12 amino acids. The CDR3 region is CASSLSAYEQYF. The CDR3 DNA reads as TGTGCCAGCAGTTTGTCGGCCTACGAGCAGTACTTC.

The V call is TRBV20-1, the J call TRBJ1-1; a weak D match, TRBD1 (6 bases). CDR3 length: 12 amino acids. The germline V gene has CDR1 DFQATT and CDR2 SNEGSKA (reference sequence). Written as DNA, the CDR3 is TGCCGCACGGCACAGGGGAACACTGAAGCTTTCTTT. Its protein is CRTAQGNTEAFF.

The rearrangement uses TRBV3-1 and TRBJ2-1, with D perhaps being TRBD1 or TRBD2 (5 bases each). Trimming left V 1 base short and J 2 bases short, with 12 bases between. Germline V gene lookup returns CDR1 LGHDT and CDR2 YNNKEL (reference sequence). The CDR3 contains 16 residues. This CDR3 is CASSQVGGVPYNEQFF. The DNA of the CDR3 is TGTGCCAGCAGCCAAGTTGGGGGAGTTCCCTACAATGAGCAGTTCTTC.

This clonotype was seen a few times. The V and J genes are TRBV5-6 and TRBJ2-5; 7 bases line up with TRBD2. The V and J ends lost 3 bases and 7 bases, in that order; junction bases with no gene match: 12. This CDR3 comprises 15 residues. Germline-derived CDR1 and CDR2 are SGHDT and YYEEEE. CDR3 residues: CASSSAGVSMGTQYF. The CDR3 coding sequence is TGTGCCAGCAGCTCGGCGGGAGTAAGCATGGGGACCCAGTACTTC.

The sample holds a few counts of this clonotype. V usage is TRBV29-1 and J usage is TRBJ2-1, with D possibly called TRBD1 or TRBD2 (5 bases each). Germline V gene lookup returns CDR1 SQVTM and CDR2 ANQGSEA. V lost 6 bases and J 9 bases, leaving 21 bases between the germline ends. The CDR3 has 14 amino acids. The CDR3 sequence: CSVAISGPTGEQFF. DNA of the CDR3: TGCAGCGTAGCTATTTCGGGACCAACGGGTGAGCAGTTCTTC.

This clonotype appeared a few times. This chain links TRBV27 with TRBJ1-5, with 10 bases aligning to TRBD1. The junction had 10 bases not matched to a gene; V was cut back by 5 bases and J by 0 bases. This CDR3 is 18 amino acids long. The germline V gene has CDR1 MNHEY and CDR2 SMNVEV (reference sequence). The chain's CDR3 is CASSPRDRGSYSNQPQHF. CDR3 bases: TGTGCCAGCAGTCCAAGGGACAGGGGATCTTATAGCAATCAGCCCCAGCATTTT.

The chain carries TRBV3-1 and TRBJ1-1; D uncertain. Germline V CDR1 and CDR2: LGHDT, YNNKEL (reference sequence). The CDR3 is 14 residues long. V was trimmed by 2 bases and J by 6 bases, leaving 13 bases between them. CDR3 loop: CASSQFGEGAEAFF. CDR3 sequence (DNA): TGTGCCAGCAGCCAATTTGGAGAGGGTGCTGAAGCTTTCTTT. Together with reference TRBV3-1 and TRBJ1-1, the CDR3 gives the full variable domain: DTAVSQTPKYLVTQMGNDKSIKCEQNLGHDTMYWYKQDSKKFLKIMFSYNNKELIINETVPNRFSPKSPDKAHLNLHINSLELGDSAVYFCASSQFGEGAEAFFGQGTRLTVV.

This clonotype was detected only a few times. This rearrangement joins TRBV9 to TRBJ1-3; D might be TRBD1 (6 bases). The CDR3 totals 14 residues. Germline CDR1 reads SGDLS; CDR2 reads YYNGEE. Trimming cost V 2 bases and J 4 bases, with 10 bases left between them. The CDR3 loop is CASSVRDRGNTIYF. The CDR3 coding sequence is TGTGCCAGCAGCGTCCGTGACAGGGGAAACACCATATATTTT.

This clonotype was found a few times. The V and J genes are TRBV7-9 and TRBJ2-2, with 15 bases identical to TRBD2. Germline V gives CDR1 SEHNR, CDR2 FQNEAQ (reference sequence). This CDR3 has 17 amino acids. Losses at the gene ends were 5 bases for V and 3 bases for J; bases not matched to a gene: 4. The CDR3 region is CASSRTSGRADTGELFF. The CDR3 nucleotides read TGTGCCAGCAGCCGGACTAGCGGGAGGGCCGACACCGGGGAGCTGTTTTTT.

This clonotype appeared a few times. The chain is built from TRBV6-6 and TRBJ2-7; no reliable D call. Between the trimmed V and J ends, which lost 2 bases and 4 bases, there was a span of 6 bases. The CDR3 spans 12 residues. CDR1 and CDR2 from the germline V gene are MNHNY and SVGAGI (reference sequence). The CDR3: CASSYREYEQYF. For the CDR3, the DNA is TGTGCCAGCAGTTACAGGGAATACGAGCAGTACTTC.

This clonotype has more than one count but fewer than ten. This chain joins TRBV5-6 and TRBJ2-1; 7 bases are shared with TRBD1. The CDR3 runs to 16 residues. V lost 2 bases, J lost 1 base, and 6 bases stayed unmatched. The germline CDR1 and CDR2 sequences are SGHDT and YYEEEE. The DNA for the CDR3 is TGTGCCAGCAGCTTAGGGACAGCACCATCCTACAATGAGCAGTTCTTC. Translation: CASSLGTAPSYNEQFF. Full variable domain (missing parts from reference TRBV5-6 and TRBJ2-1): DAGVTQSPTHLIKTRGQQVTLRCSPKSGHDTVSWYQQALGQGPQFIFQYYEEEERQRGNFPDRFSGHQFPNYSSELNVNALLLGDSALYLCASSLGTAPSYNEQFFGPGTRLTVL.

This chain connects TRBV5-1 to TRBJ2-5; the match to TRBD2 covers 9 bases. The CDR3 totals 15 residues. V dropped 6 bases and J dropped 2; count of bases not matched to a gene: 8. CDR1 and CDR2 from the germline V gene are SGHRS and YFSETQ. This chain's CDR3 is CASTRRTSGQETQYF. The DNA for the CDR3 is TGCGCCAGCACCCGTCGTACTAGCGGGCAAGAGACCCAGTACTTC.